The 21 T cell receptor beta chains presented below share a single source sample, sequenced in a study of neurological immune-mediated disorders. One entry per CDR3 protein results from TCRdb running MiXCR on the 5' RACE reads. The profile covers 65,000 to 70,000 distinct CDR3 sequences, with 3.5% to 5% appearing a single time and 1.3% taken by the ten largest. The sequencing input was PBMCs. The receptors stem from a man aged 30-40 years with multiple sclerosis.

In this sample, this clonotype turned up many times. The V and J genes are TRBV10-2 and TRBJ2-7, with 7 positions matching TRBD1. CDR3 length equals 15 residues. V lost 5 bases to trimming and J lost 1 base; unmatched junction nucleotides: 8. Germline CDR1 reads WSHSY; CDR2 reads SAAADI. The DNA of the CDR3 is TGCGCCAGCAGTCAATCCGGGACAGCATCCTACGAGCAGTACTTC. Amino acids: CASSQSGTASYEQYF.

By proportion, this clonotype is medium-sized. The chain links TRBV7-2 to TRBJ2-1, with D tentatively TRBD2 (6 bases). The CDR3 is 11 amino acids. The V gene lost 6 bases and the J gene lost 9 bases, with 9 bases spanning the gap. Germline V CDR1 and CDR2: SGHTA, FQGNSA. The CDR3, as DNA: TGTGCCAGCAGTGCTAGCGTTGAGCAGTTCTTC. Protein sequence: CASSASVEQFF.

This clonotype was observed many times. Here the CDR3 DNA reads TGCGCCAGCAGCAAACGAGCTATGAACACTGAAGCTTTCTTT. Protein sequence: CASSKRAMNTEAFF. This chain joins TRBV4-1 and TRBJ1-1; D is undetermined. Per germline, CDR1 MGHRA and CDR2 YSYEKL. The CDR3 runs to 14 residues. V dropped 5 bases and J dropped 0 bases, with 10 bases sitting between them.

This clonotype has a count of ten or more. This chain uses TRBV20-1 with TRBJ2-7; D is undetermined. V was trimmed by 1 base and J by 9 bases, leaving 10 bases between them. The CDR3 totals 11 residues. Looked up from germline, CDR1 is DFQATT and CDR2 is SNEGSKA (reference sequence). The CDR3 region has the DNA TGCAGTGCTAGAGTTCTTGACGGGCAGTACTTC. Translation: CSARVLDGQYF.

The chain recombines TRBV20-1 with TRBJ2-7; D is uncertain. The CDR3 totals 12 residues. Germline loops: CDR1 DFQATT, CDR2 SNEGSKA (reference sequence). V lost 6 bases and J lost 5, with 14 bases in between. CDR3 protein: CSAAKGQNEQYF. The CDR3 bases are TGCAGTGCGGCTAAGGGTCAGAACGAGCAGTACTTC.

This clonotype was counted ten times or more. The chain is built from TRBV5-1 and TRBJ2-1; tentative D call: TRBD2 (6 bases). V lost 7 bases to trimming and J lost 8 bases, with 7 bases between them. CDR3 size: 10 residues. The germline V gene encodes CDR1 SGHRS and CDR2 YFSETQ. The CDR3 DNA sequence: TGCGCCAGCGGAGGGCATGAGCAGTTCTTC. The encoded protein is CASGGHEQFF. The full variable domain, with the rest looked up from reference TRBV5-1 and TRBJ2-1, is KAGVTQTPRYLIKTRGQQVTLSCSPISGHRSVSWYQQTPGQGLQFLFEYFSETQRNKGNFPGRFSGRQFSNSRSEMNVSTLELGDSALYLCASGGHEQFFGPGTRLTVL.

Only a few counts were recorded for this clonotype. This sequence joins TRBV7-2 and TRBJ2-5; a possible D gene is TRBD2 (5 bases). CDR3 length: 19 amino acids. V was trimmed by 4 bases and J by 4 bases, leaving 28 bases between them. Germline CDR1 reads SGHTA; CDR2 reads FQGNSA. The CDR3 is CASSYPVTSDREPGETQYF. CDR3 DNA: TGTGCCAGCAGCTACCCGGTGACATCGGATCGGGAACCCGGAGAGACCCAGTACTTC.

This clonotype was recorded a few times. The chain carries TRBV4-1 and TRBJ2-7, with 7 bases fitting TRBD2. CDR1 and CDR2 (germline): MGHRA, YSYEKL. The junction had 13 bases not matched to a gene; V was cut back by 4 bases and J by 4 bases. The CDR3 is made up of 16 amino acids. The CDR3 DNA reads TGCGCCAGCAGCCGATACACAACGGGGGGTGATTACGAGCAGTACTTC. Protein product: CASSRYTTGGDYEQYF.

This clonotype was counted many times. The chain couples TRBV4-3 to TRBJ2-3; the D gene is possibly TRBD2 (7 bases). The CDR3 loop spans 15 amino acids. V was pared by 0 bases and J by 11 bases, with 18 bases between. Germline V gives CDR1 LGHNA, CDR2 YSLEER. In DNA, the CDR3 is TGCGCCAGCAGCCAAGAGGGCAGGGGAGGGGTTGGGCAGTATTTT. Protein: CASSQEGRGGVGQYF.

This clonotype was recorded many times. This chain connects TRBV6-1 to TRBJ2-7; 7 bases agree with TRBD1. This CDR3 comprises 15 residues. Trimming took 4 bases from V and 0 from J; bases not matched to a gene: 6. Looked up from germline, CDR1 is MNHNS and CDR2 is SASEGT. The CDR3 sequence is CASSGSRDSSYEQYF. CDR3 sequence (DNA): TGTGCCAGCAGTGGATCCCGGGACAGCTCCTACGAGCAGTACTTC.

This clonotype came up many times. This chain links TRBV7-6 with TRBJ2-5; 8 nucleotides match TRBD1. Germline trimming cut 4 bases from V and 2 bases from J; bases unmatched to any gene: 9. The CDR3 consists of 16 residues. The V gene's germline CDR1 is SGHVS and CDR2 FNYEAQ. The CDR3: CASSWGQDEGQETQYF. In DNA form, the CDR3 reads TGTGCCAGCAGCTGGGGACAGGACGAAGGACAAGAGACCCAGTACTTC.

Details on this clonotype: A read error may produce the germline difference seen at one junction end. This sequence joins TRBV27 and TRBJ1-6; TRBD1 might be the D (5 bases). The CDR3 is 15 amino acids. Germline CDR1 reads MNHEY; CDR2 reads SMNVEV (reference sequence). CDR3 coding DNA: TGTGCCAGCAGCTCGAGGGGATCCTATAATTCACCCCTCAACTTT. Translating gives CASSSRGSYNSPLNF.

CDR3 region: CASEYGYTF. As DNA, the CDR3 is TGTGCCAGCGAATATGGCTACACCTTC. The J gene is TRBJ1-2, the V gene TRBV7-2, with unresolved D. The CDR3 length is 9 residues. Trimming shortened V by 8 bases and J by 5 bases, and 3 bases separated the two germline ends. In germline, CDR1 is SGHTA, CDR2 FQGNSA.

There are many counts of this clonotype. V is TRBV7-2 and J is TRBJ2-1; D call uncertain. Germline lookup yields CDR1 SGHTA and CDR2 FQGNSA. V lost 5 bases and J 8 bases, leaving 16 bases between the germline ends. The CDR3 runs 14 residues. This chain's CDR3 is CASSPVFAGYEQFF. In DNA form, the CDR3 reads TGTGCCAGCAGCCCTGTCTTCGCCGGGTATGAGCAGTTCTTC.

Many counts were recorded for this clonotype. The chain uses TRBV20-1 and TRBJ1-2; tentatively, D is TRBD1 (6 bases). The CDR3 is 12 amino acids. In germline, CDR1 is DFQATT, CDR2 SNEGSKA (reference sequence). V lost 5 bases and J 2 bases, leaving 9 bases between the germline ends. The CDR3 DNA follows: TGCAGTGCTGGACAGACCAACTATGGCTACACCTTC. It is translated as CSAGQTNYGYTF.

This clonotype was observed a few times. The chain combines TRBV5-6 with TRBJ2-1; D is ambiguous. Trimming took 0 bases from V and 13 from J, leaving 14 bases between them. The CDR3 totals 13 residues. Germline CDR1 is SGHDT and CDR2 is YYEEEE. CDR3 sequence reads: CASSLVSHPPQFF. In DNA form, the CDR3 reads TGTGCCAGCAGCTTGGTTTCCCACCCCCCCCAGTTCTTC. Using reference TRBV5-6 and TRBJ2-1 for the parts outside the CDR3, the full variable domain is DAGVTQSPTHLIKTRGQQVTLRCSPKSGHDTVSWYQQALGQGPQFIFQYYEEEERQRGNFPDRFSGHQFPNYSSELNVNALLLGDSALYLCASSLVSHPPQFFGPGTRLTVL.

This clonotype showed up many times. The chain employs TRBV5-1 and TRBJ2-7, with 7 bases lining up with TRBD1. The CDR3 extends over 15 amino acids. Trimming cost V 0 bases and J 6 bases; bases outside gene matches: 9. Germline-derived CDR1 and CDR2 are SGHRS and YFSETQ. The CDR3: CASSLEPDRACEQYF. For the CDR3, the DNA is TGCGCCAGCAGCTTGGAGCCCGACAGGGCTTGCGAGCAGTACTTC.

Of note for this clonotype: A much more abundant neighbour one base away suggests this may be a read error. The chain recombines TRBV5-1 with TRBJ2-5; 9 bases map to TRBD1. CDR3 length: 15 residues. The germline gives CDR1 SGHRS, CDR2 YFSETQ. CDR3 DNA sequence: TGCGCCAGCAGCTCGAATACAGGGGGCCAAGAGACCCAGCACTTC. It codes for CASSSNTGGQETQHF.

In its sample, this clonotype was seen many times. The rearrangement uses TRBV5-1 and TRBJ2-1; 13 nucleotides agree with TRBD2. The CDR3 has 14 amino acids. The germline CDR1 and CDR2 sequences are SGHRS and YFSETQ. V lost 3 bases to trimming and J lost 7 bases; unmatched junction nucleotides: 1. CDR3: CASSWGLAGNEQFF. For the CDR3, the DNA is TGCGCCAGCAGCTGGGGACTAGCGGGGAATGAGCAGTTCTTC.

The sample holds many counts of this clonotype. The CDR3 is CASNEGWGRQGNTIYF. In nucleotides, the CDR3 is TGTGCCAGCAATGAGGGTTGGGGGCGCCAGGGAAACACCATATATTTT. V usage is TRBV5-6 and J usage is TRBJ1-3, with D perhaps TRBD1 (6 bases). The CDR3 runs 16 residues. V lost 6 bases and J 4 bases, leaving 20 bases between the germline ends. Germline V gives CDR1 SGHDT, CDR2 YYEEEE.

The rearrangement links TRBV7-2 to TRBJ1-5; no definite D call. The CDR3 runs 13 residues. With 2 bases removed from V and 3 bases from J, the gap between germline ends came to 5 bases. In germline, CDR1 is SGHTA, CDR2 FQGNSA. This CDR3 reads CASSLTFNQPQHF. CDR3 DNA: TGTGCCAGCAGCTTAACCTTCAATCAGCCCCAGCATTTT.